This passage covers 8 T cell receptor beta chains from one sample sequenced in a study of blood T cells in healthy people across ages. A sample-barcoded 5' primer and a J-beta primer mix were used in a second PCR of roughly 6 to 11 cycles. In TCRdb, the 5' RACE reads were re-called with MiXCR into one record per CDR3 protein. The sample records 1 million to 1.2 million distinct CDR3 sequences, less than 45% being singletons. The material sequenced was blood. All receptors come from a man between 18 and 29 years old in good health.

This clonotype was recorded a few times. The chain carries TRBV14 and TRBJ1-6; the match to TRBD1 covers 7 bases. Unmatched junction bases numbered 1, after V lost 0 bases and J lost 8 bases. CDR3 length equals 14 residues. Germline V gene sequence: CDR1 SGHDN, CDR2 FVKESK. CDR3 in amino acids: CASSQDRGYSPLHF. The DNA of the CDR3 is TGTGCCAGCAGCCAAGACAGGGGGTATTCACCCCTCCACTTT.

The V gene is TRBV5-5, the J gene TRBJ1-1; D call uncertain. The V and J ends lost 4 bases and 6 bases respectively, with 13 bases between them. The CDR3 has 13 amino acids. The V gene's germline CDR1 is SGHKS and CDR2 YYEKEE (reference sequence). This chain's CDR3 is CASSGRVIAEAFF. The CDR3 DNA is TGTGCCAGCAGCGGACGGGTGATCGCTGAAGCTTTCTTT.

The chain combines TRBV28 with TRBJ1-2; D is ambiguous. Trimming removed 8 bases from V and 2 bases from J, with 21 bases in between. The CDR3 is made up of 16 amino acids. Looked up from germline, CDR1 is MDHEN and CDR2 is SYDVKM. CDR3 DNA: TGTGCCAGCCGACCAATAGCCCTGCCAGTGAACTATGGCTACACCTTC. Translating gives CASRPIALPVNYGYTF.

V is TRBV7-2 and J is TRBJ1-2; the match to TRBD1 covers 10 bases. Germline-derived CDR1 and CDR2 are SGHTA and FQGNSA. The CDR3 consists of 12 residues. V was clipped by 11 bases and J by 4 bases; unmatched bases: 4. CDR3 nucleotide sequence: TGTGCCGTGGGACAGGGGAGCTATGGCTACACCTTC. Amino acid sequence: CAVGQGSYGYTF.

Many counts were recorded for this clonotype. V and J are TRBV4-1 and TRBJ2-1; TRBD1 aligns across 8 bases. This CDR3 has 15 residues. Germline V gives CDR1 MGHRA, CDR2 YSYEKL. Unmatched junction bases numbered 9, after V lost 3 bases and J lost 8 bases. The CDR3 DNA reads as TGCGCCAGCAGCCATAATGGACAGGGAATGGATGAGCAGTTCTTC. Protein sequence: CASSHNGQGMDEQFF.

The chain links TRBV7-3 to TRBJ2-5; D might be TRBD2 (5 bases). The CDR3 is made up of 15 amino acids. With 5 bases removed from V and 11 bases from J, the gap between germline ends came to 24 bases. CDR1 SGHTA and CDR2 FQGTGA come from the germline V gene. The CDR3 reads CASSREGGTYNEQYF. CDR3 nucleotides: TGTGCCAGCAGCCGAGAGGGCGGCACCTACAATGAGCAGTACTTC.

There are a few counts of this clonotype. V usage is TRBV4-1 and J usage is TRBJ1-2; 9 nucleotides line up with TRBD1. Per germline, CDR1 MGHRA and CDR2 YSYEKL. V lost 4 bases to trimming and J lost 7 bases; unmatched junction nucleotides: 13. The CDR3 is 16 amino acids. The CDR3: CASSRGQGSLRSGYTF. CDR3 nucleotide sequence: TGCGCCAGCAGCCGAGGACAGGGGAGTTTGAGGTCTGGCTACACCTTC.

Ten or more counts support this clonotype. The V and J genes are TRBV19 and TRBJ2-7, with 10 bases identical to TRBD1. The CDR3 consists of 16 residues. The J segment lost 4 bases and the V segment lost 5 bases, leaving 11 bases of the junction unmatched. The germline gives CDR1 LNHDA, CDR2 SQIVND (reference sequence). The CDR3 reads CASSEKAGTGEYEQYF. The CDR3 DNA follows: TGTGCCAGTAGTGAAAAAGCCGGGACAGGGGAATACGAGCAGTACTTC.